Reported below is one T cell receptor (beta chain). These data are taken from a study of blood T cell repertoires in COVID-19. Across the study: Both acute and convalescent COVID-19 samples were obtained from the United States, Italy and Spain.

The V gene's germline CDR1 is SGHNT and CDR2 YENEEA. CDR3 length: 16 residues. The germline V and J ends were trimmed by 5 bases and 6 bases, with 20 bases remaining between them. Symptom resolution, clearance, or two negative PCRs marked donors in Cohort 3 as recovered. Data came from immunoSEQ multiplex PCR; TCRdb stores just in-frame clones and leaves some out. This sample yields hundreds of thousands of clones, of which 80% to 90% are seen a single time; over 2% belongs to the top ten. J is TRBJ2-1 and V is TRBV11-3; tentative D call: TRBD1 (5 bases). Sequencing was performed on PBMCs or T cells enriched from blood (not recorded which). This clonotype was sampled from a woman younger than 35 who had recovered from COVID-19. CDR3 in DNA: TGTGCCAGCAGCCTGGGGCCGGGCCGGCCCGGCAATGAGCAGTTCTTC. This sequence encodes CASSLGPGRPGNEQFF.